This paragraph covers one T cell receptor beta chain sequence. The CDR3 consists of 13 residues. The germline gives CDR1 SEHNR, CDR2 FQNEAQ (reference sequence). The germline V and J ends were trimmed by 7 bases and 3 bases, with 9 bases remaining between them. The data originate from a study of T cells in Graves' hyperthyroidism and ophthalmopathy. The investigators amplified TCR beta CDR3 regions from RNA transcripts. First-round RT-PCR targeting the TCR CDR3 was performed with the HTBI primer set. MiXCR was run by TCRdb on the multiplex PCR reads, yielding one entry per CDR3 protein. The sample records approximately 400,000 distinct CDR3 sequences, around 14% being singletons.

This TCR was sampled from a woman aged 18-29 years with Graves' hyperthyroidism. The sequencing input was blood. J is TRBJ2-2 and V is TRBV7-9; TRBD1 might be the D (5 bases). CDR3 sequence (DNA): TGTGCCAGCAAAGGGGCGGACACCGGGGAGCTGTTTTTT. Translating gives CASKGADTGELFF.